Listed here are 6 T cell receptor beta chains from one sample, sequenced in a study of cytomegalovirus exposure and HLA in healthy donors. 13 Jbeta primers and 60 Vbeta primers were used for the PCR. Repertoires were generated with immunoSEQ multiplex PCR, while TCRdb's copy carries only in-frame clones and drops some. The table gives 30,000 to 50,000 clones; the top ten clones make up 3% to 4% of it. The sample taken for sequencing was PBMCs. Every receptor here comes from a woman in her thirties in good health and CMV-seropositive.

This chain links TRBV5-1 with TRBJ1-2; D remains unclear. V lost 0 bases and J lost 6, with 12 bases in between. This CDR3 spans 14 amino acids. In germline, CDR1 is SGHRS, CDR2 YFSETQ. This CDR3 is CASSLAGVRNGYTF. CDR3 DNA sequence: TGCGCCAGCAGCTTGGCCGGGGTTAGAAATGGCTACACCTTC.

The rearrangement uses TRBV20-1 and TRBJ2-3; D gene unclear. From germline, CDR1 is DFQATT and CDR2 SNEGSKA (reference sequence). The CDR3 is 11 residues long. CDR3 region: CTVDVTDTQYF. Here the CDR3 DNA reads TGCACTGTAGATGTTACAGATACGCAGTATTTT.

J is TRBJ1-4 and V is TRBV5-1; no firm D call. The CDR3 consists of 15 residues. Trimming shortened V by 7 bases and J by 0 bases, and 13 bases separated the two germline ends. Germline V gene data show CDR1 as SGHRS and CDR2 as YFSETQ. The CDR3 DNA reads TGCGCCAGCGGAACGGGAGCGGCAACTAATGAAAAACTGTTTTTT. Residues: CASGTGAATNEKLFF.

The chain carries TRBV6-1 and TRBJ1-5; 9 bases are a match to TRBD1. Per germline, CDR1 MNHNS and CDR2 SASEGT. The CDR3 runs to 14 residues. V shed 6 bases and J 2 bases; nucleotides not matched to a gene: 2. CDR3 in DNA: TGTGCCAGCAGCCGGGACAGGGGCAATCAGCCCCAGCATTTT. Its protein product is CASSRDRGNQPQHF.

The DNA of the CDR3 is TGTGCTTCACAGAACGGGGGTTCTAGCACAGATACGCAGTATTTT. It specifies CASQNGGSSTDTQYF. The chain couples TRBV12-5 to TRBJ2-3, with D perhaps TRBD2 (6 bases). This CDR3 is 15 amino acids long. Germline CDR1 and CDR2: LGHNT and FRNRAP. Between the trimmed V and J ends, which lost 11 bases and 0 bases, there was a span of 18 bases. The variable domain in full, completed from reference TRBV12-5 and TRBJ2-3, reads DARVTQTPRHKVTEMGQEVTMRCQPILGHNTVFWYRQTMMQGLELLAYFRNRAPLDDSGMPKDRFSAEMPDATLATLKIQPSEPRDSAVYFCASQNGGSSTDTQYFGPGTRLTVL.

The rearrangement uses TRBV5-6 and TRBJ2-1; 10 bases fit TRBD1. The CDR3 runs 16 residues. Per germline, CDR1 SGHDT and CDR2 YYEEEE. The V gene end was trimmed by 2 bases and the J gene end by 2 bases; junction bases not matched to a gene: 4. The CDR3 spells CASSLTGQGAYNEQFF. CDR3 nucleotide sequence: TGTGCCAGCAGCTTAACCGGACAGGGGGCCTACAATGAGCAGTTCTTC.